This paragraph covers one T cell receptor beta chain sequence. In the original workflow: Cell counts per sample came from amplifying reference gene primers. Only in-frame clones appear in the TCRdb table, and some are missing; sequencing was by immunoSEQ multiplex PCR. D and trimming were read from the DNA, whereas the V and J calls and clone size are those reported in that table. The table shows about 200,000 clones, with around nine tenths occurring only once. This specimen belongs to a study of blood T cell repertoires in COVID-19. Across the study: T cells, B-cell-depleted T cells, or PBMCs supplied cDNA or gDNA.

The CDR3 has 15 amino acids. Trimming shortened V by 2 bases and J by 0 bases, and 13 bases separated the two germline ends. Germline V lookup: CDR1 SQVTM, CDR2 ANQGSEA. One Seattle source followed patients from active infection through their disease course. The sample comprised peripheral blood. This sequence joins TRBV29-1 and TRBJ1-1; D gene uncertain. This TCR was sampled from a man aged 45 to 65 with COVID-19, enrolled during active disease. The CDR3 nucleotides read TGCAGCGTTGAATTGGCAGGCCCATTGAACACTGAAGCTTTCTTT. Encoded protein: CSVELAGPLNTEAFF.